These 30 T cell receptor beta chains originate from one sample sequenced in a study of T-cell memory formation after mild COVID-19. TCRdb reprocessed the 5' RACE reads via MiXCR and lists one record per CDR3 protein. This table has around 340,000 distinct CDR3 sequences, 13% to 15% appearing once. The sample was PBMCs or a T cell subset sorted from them (not recorded which). The receptors were gathered from a man aged 18 to 30 who had mild COVID-19 (a few samples of this study predate the infection). Cell type and time point are not known.

Ten or more counts support this clonotype. The chain is built from TRBV25-1 and TRBJ2-1; D not certain. Trimming left V 3 bases short and J 0 bases short, with 9 bases between. This CDR3 is built from 15 residues. Germline V gives CDR1 MGHDK, CDR2 SYGVNS. CDR3 coding DNA: TGTGCCAGCAGTGACGACGGATTCTCCTACAATGAGCAGTTCTTC. Protein sequence: CASSDDGFSYNEQFF.

The rearrangement joins TRBV5-1 to TRBJ2-3, with unresolved D. CDR3 size: 16 residues. Germline loops: CDR1 SGHRS, CDR2 YFSETQ. Between the trimmed V and J ends, which lost 1 base and 1 base, there was a span of 13 bases. The CDR3 coding sequence is TGCGCCAGCAGCTTGTATTCGGGCCATGGCACAGATACGCAGTATTTT. It translates to CASSLYSGHGTDTQYF.

The V call is TRBV15, the J call TRBJ1-4, with D perhaps matching TRBD1 (6 bases). Trimming removed 0 bases at V and 9 bases at J, with 11 bases between. The CDR3 is 14 amino acids. Germline lookup yields CDR1 LNHNV and CDR2 YYDKDF (reference sequence). The CDR3 reads CATSRDRTVQKLFF. As DNA, the CDR3 is TGTGCCACCAGCAGAGACCGGACAGTTCAAAAACTGTTTTTT.

This chain links TRBV15 with TRBJ2-4; possibly TRBD2 for D (6 bases). The CDR3 spans 15 residues. With 0 bases removed from V and 6 bases from J, the gap between germline ends came to 12 bases. Germline CDR1 LNHNV, CDR2 YYDKDF (reference sequence). DNA for the CDR3: TGTGCCACCAGCAGAGAGACTAGGGCAAGAAACATTCAGTACTTC. Amino acid sequence: CATSRETRARNIQYF.

This clonotype appeared a few times. The chain has TRBV5-6 and TRBJ1-2, with 7 bases lining up with TRBD1. This CDR3 is 14 amino acids long. Germline CDR1 SGHDT, CDR2 YYEEEE. V was pared by 0 bases and J by 6 bases, with 5 bases of the junction left unmatched. The CDR3 is CASSLGQGVHGYTF. The DNA of the CDR3 is TGTGCCAGCAGCTTGGGGCAGGGGGTTCATGGCTACACCTTC.

This clonotype has only a few counts. This sequence joins TRBV10-2 and TRBJ2-2; 9 bases fit TRBD1. From germline, CDR1 is WSHSY and CDR2 SAAADI. Trimming took 6 bases from V and 2 from J; bases not matched to a gene: 4. This CDR3 region has 15 residues. The CDR3 reads CASRRGQGNTGELFF. The CDR3 DNA follows: TGCGCCAGCAGGAGGGGACAGGGCAACACCGGGGAGCTGTTTTTT.

The genes are TRBV5-4 and TRBJ2-3; 10 bases match TRBD2. V dropped 5 bases and J dropped 3; count of bases not matched to a gene: 9. Germline assignment: CDR1 SGHNT and CDR2 YYREEE (reference sequence). This CDR3 contains 16 residues. CDR3 coding DNA: TGTGCCAGCAGTCCAAGAAGCGGGGGGGATACAGATACGCAGTATTTT. Translation: CASSPRSGGDTDTQYF.

This clonotype was picked up many times. Written as DNA, the CDR3 is TGCGCCAGCAGCTTGGCGGATGTTGCCTATGGCTACACCTTC. Amino acids: CASSLADVAYGYTF. The chain recombines TRBV5-1 with TRBJ1-2; no definite D call. Germline V lookup: CDR1 SGHRS, CDR2 YFSETQ. CDR3 length: 14 amino acids. With 0 bases removed from V and 4 bases from J, the gap between germline ends came to 10 bases.

In this sample, this clonotype turned up a few times. CDR3 residues: CASSQDLLGTNEKLFF. The CDR3 nucleotides read TGCGCCAGCAGCCAAGATCTCCTCGGAACTAATGAAAAACTGTTTTTT. The chain combines TRBV4-1 with TRBJ1-4; D is unresolved. The CDR3 has 16 residues. Germline CDR1 MGHRA, CDR2 YSYEKL. V lost 0 bases to trimming and J lost 1 base, with 9 bases between them.

V usage is TRBV4-1 and J usage is TRBJ2-1; unclear D gene. CDR1 MGHRA and CDR2 YSYEKL come from the germline V gene. V dropped 0 bases and J dropped 8 bases, with 17 bases sitting between them. The CDR3 sequence is 16 residues long. The DNA of the CDR3 is TGCGCCAGCAGCCAAGAGGGCTTTGCAATCGGTGATGAGCAGTTCTTC. It encodes CASSQEGFAIGDEQFF.

This clonotype has only a few counts. The chain uses TRBV7-9 and TRBJ2-7; D possibly corresponds to TRBD2 (6 bases). V dropped 6 bases and J dropped 4 bases, with 16 bases sitting between them. The CDR3 covers 14 residues. The V gene's germline CDR1 is SEHNR and CDR2 FQNEAQ (reference sequence). The CDR3 sequence is CASSSMEGRYEQYV. CDR3 DNA sequence: TGTGCCAGCAGTTCGATGGAGGGCAGATACGAGCAGTACGTC.

This chain links TRBV3-1 with TRBJ1-5; no clear D. V lost 1 base and J lost 5, with 6 bases in between. Germline values: CDR1 LGHDT, CDR2 YNNKEL (reference sequence). The CDR3 is 13 amino acids. The CDR3 DNA reads as TGTGCCAGCAGCCAAGTAGACGATCAGCCCCAGCATTTT. Its translation: CASSQVDDQPQHF.

The chain uses TRBV7-8 and TRBJ1-3, with D tentatively TRBD1 (6 bases). The V end was cut by 5 bases, the J end by 3 bases, with 23 bases between. The CDR3 covers 18 residues. CDR1 is SGHVS and CDR2 is FQNEAQ in the germline V gene. CDR3 region: CASSLIQGGGISGNTIYF. The CDR3 nucleotides read TGTGCCAGCAGCCTAATCCAGGGAGGGGGTATAAGTGGAAACACCATATATTTT.

V usage is TRBV28 and J usage is TRBJ1-5; D perhaps matches TRBD1 (5 bases). The germline V gene has CDR1 MDHEN and CDR2 SYDVKM. The length of the CDR3 is 16 residues. V lost 5 bases, J lost 4 bases, and 18 bases lay in between. Here the CDR3 DNA reads TGTGCCAGCAGTCCCCCGGGGGACCGACCGAATCAGCCCCAGCATTTT. Translation gives CASSPPGDRPNQPQHF. The whole variable domain, filled in from reference TRBV28 and TRBJ1-5, reads DVKVTQSSRYLVKRTGEKVFLECVQDMDHENMFWYRQDPGLGLRLIYFSYDVKMKEKGDIPEGYSVSREKKERFSLILESASTNQTSMYLCASSPPGDRPNQPQHFGDGTRLSIL.

The V gene is TRBV14, the J gene TRBJ1-1, with D unclear. V lost 0 bases to trimming and J lost 4 bases, with 9 bases between them. The CDR3 length is 14 residues. From germline, CDR1 is SGHDN and CDR2 FVKESK. CDR3 bases: TGTGCCAGCAGCCAAGAAGAATGGGGCACTGAAGCTTTCTTT. It translates to CASSQEEWGTEAFF. The entire variable domain, with the rest obtained from reference TRBV14 and TRBJ1-1, is as follows: EAGVTQFPSHSVIEKGQTVTLRCDPISGHDNLYWYRRVMGKEIKFLLHFVKESKQDESGMPNNRFLAERTGGTYSTLKVQPAELEDSGVYFCASSQEEWGTEAFFGQGTRLTVV.

This clonotype was counted a few times. The rearrangement uses TRBV12-3 or TRBV12-4 and TRBJ1-5, with a possible D match to TRBD1 (6 bases). The ends were cut back, 6 bases at V and 5 bases at J, with 11 bases in the middle. CDR3 size: 13 residues. CDR3 in DNA: TGTGCCAGCAGCACAGGGACCGATCAGCCCCAGCATTTT. Protein product: CASSTGTDQPQHF.

This clonotype was seen repeatedly, ten times or more. This chain uses TRBV20-1 with TRBJ2-5; TRBD2 matches 7 bases. CDR3 size: 14 residues. Germline assignment: CDR1 DFQATT and CDR2 SNEGSKA (reference sequence). Trimming cost V 0 bases and J 7 bases; bases outside gene matches: 8. The CDR3 here is CSARDLAGVGTQYF. The CDR3 nucleotides read TGCAGTGCTAGAGATCTGGCGGGGGTTGGGACCCAGTACTTC.

This clonotype came up a few times. The chain joins TRBV11-2 to TRBJ2-5; D possibly uses TRBD1 or TRBD2 (7 bases each). This CDR3 spans 14 amino acids. CDR1 and CDR2 (germline): SGHAT, FQNNGV. Trimming pared 5 bases from V and 5 bases from J, leaving 15 bases between. As DNA, the CDR3 is TGTGCCAGCAGCACTACAGGGGAGGGGGAGACCCAGTACTTC. Translated: CASSTTGEGETQYF.

This clonotype has only a few counts. The chain joins TRBV10-3 to TRBJ2-1; 9 bases align to TRBD1. This CDR3 has 15 residues. Germline loops: CDR1 ENHRY, CDR2 SYGVKD. V dropped 8 bases and J dropped 7; count of bases not matched to a gene: 12. This CDR3 is CAILPRQGDLNEQFF. CDR3 DNA: TGTGCCATCCTCCCTCGACAGGGGGATTTGAATGAGCAGTTCTTC.

The rearrangement links TRBV6-5 to TRBJ1-2, with TRBD1 matching 8 bases. V lost 6 bases to trimming and J lost 7 bases; unmatched junction nucleotides: 10. Germline V lookup: CDR1 MNHEY, CDR2 SVGAGI. The length of the CDR3 is 14 residues. The DNA for the CDR3 is TGTGCCAGCAGCAGGACAGGGTGGAGTGGTGGCTACACCTTC. Translated, it gives CASSRTGWSGGYTF.

This clonotype was counted between two and nine times. The chain uses TRBV29-1 and TRBJ1-4; D not resolved. Germline loops: CDR1 SQVTM, CDR2 ANQGSEA. The CDR3 sequence is 13 residues long. Trimming cost V 4 bases and J 8 bases, with 14 bases left between them. CDR3 amino acids: CSVVGPRGEKLFF. DNA of the CDR3: TGCAGCGTTGTAGGGCCAAGAGGAGAAAAACTGTTTTTT.

The rearrangement joins TRBV15 to TRBJ2-3; the D is unclear. Germline V gene sequence: CDR1 LNHNV, CDR2 YYDKDF (reference sequence). V was trimmed by 0 bases and J by 2 bases, leaving 6 bases between them. The CDR3 covers 14 residues. The chain's CDR3 is CATSRERTTDTQYF. The CDR3 DNA sequence: TGTGCCACCAGCAGAGAGCGGACCACAGATACGCAGTATTTT.

The table lists this clonotype with a few counts. The V and J genes are TRBV6-5 and TRBJ1-2; a possible D gene is TRBD1 (5 bases). V lost 0 bases, J lost 7 bases, and 12 bases lay in between. This CDR3 is built from 14 residues. Per the germline V gene, CDR1 is MNHEY and CDR2 is SVGAGI. The CDR3 sequence is CASSYSTGGVGYTF. In nucleotides, the CDR3 is TGTGCCAGCAGTTACTCGACGGGAGGGGTTGGCTACACCTTC.

This clonotype was observed a handful of times. This chain joins TRBV7-2 and TRBJ2-5; tentative D call: TRBD1 (5 bases). The CDR3 is made up of 13 amino acids. The V and J ends lost 1 base and 3 bases respectively, with 6 bases between them. CDR1 is SGHTA and CDR2 is FQGNSA in the germline V gene. CDR3 region: CASSLETEETQYF. CDR3 nucleotides: TGTGCCAGCAGCTTAGAGACAGAAGAGACCCAGTACTTC.

This sequence joins TRBV20-1 and TRBJ1-6; 8 bases align to TRBD1. The germline V gene has CDR1 DFQATT and CDR2 SNEGSKA (reference sequence). CDR3 length: 13 residues. V shed 4 bases, J shed 9 bases, and the junction held 5 bases outside the gene matches. CDR3 DNA: TGCAGTGCTACCGAGGACAGGGTTTCACCCCTCCACTTT. Its protein product is CSATEDRVSPLHF.

This clonotype was observed a handful of times. The genes are TRBV7-2 and TRBJ2-5; the D gene is possibly TRBD1 (6 bases). CDR3 length: 15 residues. Trimming shortened V by 1 base and J by 1 base, and 10 bases separated the two germline ends. Per germline, CDR1 SGHTA and CDR2 FQGNSA. CDR3 sequence (DNA): TGTGCCAGCAGCTTAGAGTGGGGGCCCCAAGAGACCCAGTACTTC. It translates to CASSLEWGPQETQYF.

The rearrangement uses TRBV2 and TRBJ1-2; TRBD1 is a possible D gene (5 bases). The CDR3 is made up of 14 amino acids. V was clipped by 5 bases and J by 2 bases, with 12 bases between them. CDR1 and CDR2 from the germline V gene are SNHLY and FYNNEI. The CDR3 DNA is TGTGCCAGCAGTTCACAGGTTGCCAACTATGGCTACACCTTC. It encodes CASSSQVANYGYTF.

This clonotype was counted between two and nine times. V and J are TRBV4-1 and TRBJ2-2; TRBD1 might be the D (6 bases). Trimming cost V 3 bases and J 7 bases, with 21 bases left between them. CDR3 length: 17 residues. Germline V gene lookup returns CDR1 MGHRA and CDR2 YSYEKL. The CDR3 bases are TGCGCCAGCAGCCACCCTCTGGGTACAGGGTGGATCGGGGAGCTGTTTTTT. Encoded protein: CASSHPLGTGWIGELFF.

This clonotype was seen ten or more times. CDR3 nucleotides: TGCGCCAGCAGCTTTTCAGGGACCCAAGAGACCCAGTACTTC. Translated, it gives CASSFSGTQETQYF. The chain joins TRBV5-1 to TRBJ2-5; D possibly uses TRBD1 or TRBD2 (5 bases each). V was shortened by 2 bases and J by 1 base, with 9 bases between the two germline ends. This CDR3 is 14 amino acids long. CDR1 and CDR2 (germline): SGHRS, YFSETQ.

The chain links TRBV2 to TRBJ2-3, with 10 bases lining up with TRBD2. V gave up 5 bases and J gave up 4 bases; unmatched junction bases: 6. Germline loops: CDR1 SNHLY, CDR2 FYNNEI. This CDR3 comprises 15 residues. In nucleotides, the CDR3 is TGTGCCAGCAGTCAAAAGCGGGGGGGCCCAGATACGCAGTATTTT. Translated: CASSQKRGGPDTQYF.